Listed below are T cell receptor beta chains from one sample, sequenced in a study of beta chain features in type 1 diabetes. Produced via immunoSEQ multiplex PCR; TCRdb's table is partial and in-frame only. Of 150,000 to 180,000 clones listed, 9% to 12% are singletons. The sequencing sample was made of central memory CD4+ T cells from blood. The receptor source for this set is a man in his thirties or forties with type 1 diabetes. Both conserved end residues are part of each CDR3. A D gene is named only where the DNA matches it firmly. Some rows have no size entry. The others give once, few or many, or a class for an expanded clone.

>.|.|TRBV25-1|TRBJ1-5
TGTGCCAAGGGACACCGCAATCAGCCCCAGCATTTT
CAKGHRNQPQHF
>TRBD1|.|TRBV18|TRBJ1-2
TGTGCCAGCTCACCAGTGGAAGGGGGACAGGGAAACTATGGCTACACCTTC
CASSPVEGGQGNYGYTF
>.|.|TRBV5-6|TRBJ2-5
TGTGCCAGCAGCTTGAATTGGGCCGCCCAAGAGACCCAGTACTTC
CASSLNWAAQETQYF
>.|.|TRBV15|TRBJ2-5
TGTGCCACCAGCAGCCCCAAAGAGACCCAGTACTTC
CATSSPKETQYF
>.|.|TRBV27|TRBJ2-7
TGTGCCAGCAGTAGGTCCAGCGGCAGCTCCTACGAGCAGTACTTC
CASSRSSGSSYEQYF
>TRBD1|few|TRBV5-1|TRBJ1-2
TGCGCCAGCAGCTCGGCAGGGGGCTTCGATGGCTACACCTTC
CASSSAGGFDGYTF
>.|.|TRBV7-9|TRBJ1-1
TGTGCCAGCAGCTTGTTGGGTGGAGGTGAAGCTTTCTTT
CASSLLGGGEAFF
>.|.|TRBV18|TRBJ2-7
TGTGCCAGCTCACCTACTGAGACCTACGAGCAGTACTTC
CASSPTETYEQYF
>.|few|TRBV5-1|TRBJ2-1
TGCGCCAGCAGCTTGGAGCAAGTTTATGAGCAGTTCTTC
CASSLEQVYEQFF
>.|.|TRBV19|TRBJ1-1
TGTGCCAGTATTAATGTCAGGAACACTGAAGCTTTCTTT
CASINVRNTEAFF
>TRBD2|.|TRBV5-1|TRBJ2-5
TGCGCCAGCAGCGAGGGACTAGCTTCGGCCGGGGAGACCCAGTACTTC
CASSEGLASAGETQYF
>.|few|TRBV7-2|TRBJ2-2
TGTGCCAGCAGCTTAAAGCGGGTGAACACCGGGGAGCTGTTTTTT
CASSLKRVNTGELFF
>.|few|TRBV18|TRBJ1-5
TGTGCCAGCTCACCACGGGGGGGAATAGGTCAGCCCCAGCATTTT
CASSPRGGIGQPQHF
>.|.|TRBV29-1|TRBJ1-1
TGCAGCGTTGAATTAACAGGGAACACTGAAGCTTTCTTT
CSVELTGNTEAFF
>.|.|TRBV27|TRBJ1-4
TGTGCCAGCAGTAAGGACAGAAGGGATGAAAAACTGTTTTTT
CASSKDRRDEKLFF
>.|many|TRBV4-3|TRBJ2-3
TGCGCCAGCAGCCAAGGCGCTAGCACAGATACGCAGTATTTT
CASSQGASTDTQYF
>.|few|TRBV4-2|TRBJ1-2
TGTGCCAGCAGCCAAGAACGGTCGGGCTATGGCTACACCTTC
CASSQERSGYGYTF
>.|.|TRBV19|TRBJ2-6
TGTGCCAGTCTGGGCGCGGGTACGGGGGCCAACGTCCTGACTTTC
CASLGAGTGANVLTF
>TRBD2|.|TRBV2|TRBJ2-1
TGTGCCAGCAGTGTCGGAGCGGGAGGGACTAGTGAGCAGTTCTTC
CASSVGAGGTSEQFF
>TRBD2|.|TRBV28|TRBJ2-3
TGTGCCAGCTTCACACCCTCCCAGCGCGGGAGAAGCACAGATACGCAGTATTTT
CASFTPSQRGRSTDTQYF
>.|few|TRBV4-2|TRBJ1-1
TGTGCCAGCAGCCAAGACTCGGGAACAGCTTTCTTT
CASSQDSGTAFF
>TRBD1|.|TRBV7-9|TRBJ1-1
TGTGCCAGCAGCGACCCGACAGGGCACACTGAAGCTTTCTTT
CASSDPTGHTEAFF
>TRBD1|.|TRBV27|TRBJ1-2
TGTGCCAGCAGCCGTGGGACAGGGGATGGCTATGGCTACACCTTC
CASSRGTGDGYGYTF
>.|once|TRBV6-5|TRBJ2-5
TGTGCCAGCAGTAAATGGACAGTCCAAGAGACCCAGTACTTC
CASSKWTVQETQYF
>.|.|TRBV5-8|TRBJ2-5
TGTGCCAGCAGCCGTCTTCAGGGCGGGACCCAGTACTTC
CASSRLQGGTQYF
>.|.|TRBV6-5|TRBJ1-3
TGTGCCAGCAGTCCCGAAGGGGCCTTGTCGAACACCATATATTTT
CASSPEGALSNTIYF
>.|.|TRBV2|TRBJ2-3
TGTGCCAGCAGTCCGGACATCACGGATACGCAGTATTTT
CASSPDITDTQYF
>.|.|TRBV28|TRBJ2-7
TGTGCCAGCAGTTTTCAGGGGAAGTCCTACGAGCAGTACTTC
CASSFQGKSYEQYF
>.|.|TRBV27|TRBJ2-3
TGTGCCAGCAGTTTAGTGGGAGCCCTCCCAGATACGCAGTATTTT
CASSLVGALPDTQYF
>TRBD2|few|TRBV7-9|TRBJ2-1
TGTGCCAGCAGCTACTCACTAGCGGGGGGAAACAATGAGCAGTTCTTC
CASSYSLAGGNNEQFF
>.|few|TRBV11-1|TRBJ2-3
TGTGCCAGCAGCCCGAAACAGAGAATCACAGATACGCAGTATTTT
CASSPKQRITDTQYF
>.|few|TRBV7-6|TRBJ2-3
TGTGCCAGCAGCCTCTGGGGCAGAAGCACAGATACGCAGTATTTT
CASSLWGRSTDTQYF
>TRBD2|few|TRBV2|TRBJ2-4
TGTGCCAGCAGTGGGGTGGTCGGCGGGAGGCCGTACTTC
CASSGVVGGRPYF
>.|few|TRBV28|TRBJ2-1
TGTGCCAGCAGAGCTAACCCGATCGACTTGCAGTTCTTC
CASRANPIDLQFF
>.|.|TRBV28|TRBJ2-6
TGTGCCAGCAGTTTTATGAGGGCTGGGGCCAACGTCCTGACTTTC
CASSFMRAGANVLTF
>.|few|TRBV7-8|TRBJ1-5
TGTGCCAGCAGCTCCAGCGTGGAGGGGCCCCAGCATTTT
CASSSSVEGPQHF
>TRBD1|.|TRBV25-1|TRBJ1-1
TGTGCCAGCAGTGTCCCGACAGGGACTGAAGCTTTCTTT
CASSVPTGTEAFF
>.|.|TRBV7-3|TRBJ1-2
TGTGCCAGCAGCCCCCACGGGAATAGTGATGGCTACACCTTC
CASSPHGNSDGYTF
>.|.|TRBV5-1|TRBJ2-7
TGCGCCAGCAGCTTAATCATGAGCTCCTACGAGCAGTACTTC
CASSLIMSSYEQYF
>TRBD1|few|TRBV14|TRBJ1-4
TGTGCCAGCAGCCATACGACAGGGGGCGGTGGTGAAAAACTGTTTTTT
CASSHTTGGGGEKLFF
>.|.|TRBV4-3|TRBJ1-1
TGCGCCAGCAGCCTAGGGGGAACGGTCAACACTGAAGCTTTCTTT
CASSLGGTVNTEAFF
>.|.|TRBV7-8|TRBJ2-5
TGTGCCAGCAGACCCTCCGGACACATCCAACAAGAGACCCAGTACTTC
CASRPSGHIQQETQYF
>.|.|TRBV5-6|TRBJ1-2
TGTGCCAGCAGCTTGGCAGTGTATAACTATGGCTACACCTTC
CASSLAVYNYGYTF
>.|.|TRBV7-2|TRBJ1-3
TGTGCCAGCAGCCCCAGTCGCTCTGGAAACACCATATATTTT
CASSPSRSGNTIYF
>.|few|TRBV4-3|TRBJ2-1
TGCGCCAGCAGCCATCCCCTCCGACTAGACAATGAGCAGTTCTTC
CASSHPLRLDNEQFF
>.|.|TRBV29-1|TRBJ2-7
TGCAGCGTTCTGGCCCCGGGACACCGAAAAGAGCAGTACTTC
CSVLAPGHRKEQYF
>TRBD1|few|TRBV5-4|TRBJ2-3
TGTGCCAGCAGCGGGACAGACAGCACAGATACGCAGTATTTT
CASSGTDSTDTQYF
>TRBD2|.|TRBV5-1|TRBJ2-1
TGCGCCAGCAGCACGGGACTAGCGGCTCTCAATGAGCAGTTCTTC
CASSTGLAALNEQFF
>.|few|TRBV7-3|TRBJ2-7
TGTGCCAGCAGCTTCGGCGGGACCTACGAGCAGTACTTC
CASSFGGTYEQYF
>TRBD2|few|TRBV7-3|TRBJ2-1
TGTGCCAGCAGCCCTGCTAGCGGGGGTTACAATGAGCAGTTCTTC
CASSPASGGYNEQFF
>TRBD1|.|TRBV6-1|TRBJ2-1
TGTGCCACGGCCGGGACAGTCAACAATGAGCAGTTCTTC
CATAGTVNNEQFF
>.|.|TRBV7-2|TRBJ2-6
TGTGCCAGCAGCTTAGGGCGGGCTGGGGCCAACGTCCTGACTTTC
CASSLGRAGANVLTF
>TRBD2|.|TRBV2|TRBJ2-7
TGTGCCAGCAGTTATACTAGCGGTACCTACGAGCAGTACTTC
CASSYTSGTYEQYF
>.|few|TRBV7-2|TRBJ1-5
TGTGCCAGCTCCTCCGGGGAAAATAGCAATCAGCCCCAGCATTTT
CASSSGENSNQPQHF
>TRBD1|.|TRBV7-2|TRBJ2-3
TGTGCCAGCAACCGAGGGACAGGGATCACAGATACGCAGTATTTT
CASNRGTGITDTQYF
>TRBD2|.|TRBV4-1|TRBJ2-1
TGCGCCAGCAGCCCCGCACTAGCGGGGGGTAGGAATGAGCAGTTCTTC
CASSPALAGGRNEQFF
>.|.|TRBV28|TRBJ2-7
TGTGCCAGCAGTGGGATGGACACAGGGACGGGTGTATACGAGCAGTACTTC
CASSGMDTGTGVYEQYF
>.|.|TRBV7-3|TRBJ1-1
TGTGCCAGCAGCTTAGGAGCAAGTCTGAACACTGAAGCTTTCTTT
CASSLGASLNTEAFF